The next 26 T cell receptor beta chains were all read from a single sample in a study of shared clonotypes between healthy human individuals. Naive CD8 cells lacked CD45RO and underwent positive selection for CCR7, leaving out terminally differentiated effector memory CD45RA+ cells. Libraries were prepared by immunoSEQ multiplex PCR; TCRdb keeps only in-frame clonotypes and omits some of them. In the table there are around 700,000 clones, about 91% of which are singletons. Sequencing was carried out using naive CD8+ T cells sorted from blood. Source of these receptors: a man aged 30 to 39 in good health.

This clone is a singleton in its sample. This chain connects TRBV27 to TRBJ1-4; possibly TRBD1 for D (6 bases). Germline CDR1 reads MNHEY; CDR2 reads SMNVEV (reference sequence). V lost 6 bases, J lost 4 bases, and 15 bases lay in between. The CDR3 runs 15 residues. The CDR3 reads CASSSRGWVNEKLFF. The CDR3 DNA is TGTGCCAGCAGCTCCAGGGGATGGGTTAATGAAAAACTGTTTTTT.

The rearrangement links TRBV28 to TRBJ2-7, with TRBD2 matching over 7 bases. Germline CDR1 is MDHEN and CDR2 is SYDVKM. V dropped 6 bases and J dropped 4; count of bases not matched to a gene: 9. The CDR3 has 14 residues. CDR3 in DNA: TGTGCCAGCAGACGCGAGGGGAGGGCGTACGAGCAGTACTTC. Residues: CASRREGRAYEQYF.

The chain joins TRBV6-1 to TRBJ2-7; D is uncertain. V lost 6 bases and J 2 bases, leaving 11 bases between the germline ends. Germline V lookup: CDR1 MNHNS, CDR2 SASEGT. The CDR3 has 13 residues. The chain's CDR3 is CASSIQSAYEQYF. In nucleotides, the CDR3 is TGTGCCAGCAGCATACAGTCGGCCTACGAGCAGTACTTC.

This chain links TRBV9 with TRBJ2-3, with 7 bases aligning to TRBD1. The CDR3 consists of 17 residues. After removal of 1 base from V and 1 base from J, the junction contained 9 bases not matched to a gene. Looked up from germline, CDR1 is SGDLS and CDR2 is YYNGEE. CDR3 bases: TGTGCCAGCAGCGTACCCCGACAGGGCCAACGCACAGATACGCAGTATTTT. It specifies CASSVPRQGQRTDTQYF.

The chain employs TRBV5-5 and TRBJ2-1, with 13 bases that match TRBD2. CDR1 and CDR2 (germline): SGHKS, YYEKEE (reference sequence). Losses at the gene ends were 5 bases for V and 10 bases for J; bases not matched to a gene: 9. The CDR3 loop spans 15 amino acids. The CDR3 coding sequence is TGTGCCAGCAGTCGGACTAGCGGGAGTCTTGGGGAGCAGTTCTTC. Its protein is CASSRTSGSLGEQFF.

V and J are TRBV27 and TRBJ2-7, with 13 bases identical to TRBD2. The V gene end was trimmed by 6 bases and the J gene end by 5 bases; junction bases not matched to a gene: 19. Germline V gene lookup returns CDR1 MNHEY and CDR2 SMNVEV (reference sequence). The CDR3 is 19 residues long. CDR3 in DNA: TGTGCCAGCAGGAGGAATCCCGGGACGGCACTAGCGGGAGGGAACGAGCAGTACTTC. Protein: CASRRNPGTALAGGNEQYF.

This chain joins TRBV4-3 and TRBJ2-3; 8 bases line up with TRBD2. This CDR3 comprises 16 residues. Germline V lookup: CDR1 LGHNA, CDR2 YSLEER. Trimming cost V 4 bases and J 2 bases; bases outside gene matches: 8. CDR3 coding DNA: TGCGCCAGCAGCCCCAGGGTAGCGGGAACCACAGATACGCAGTATTTT. Its protein is CASSPRVAGTTDTQYF.

V and J are TRBV5-1 and TRBJ1-4, with 7 bases lining up with TRBD1. Germline V gives CDR1 SGHRS, CDR2 YFSETQ. V gave up 2 bases and J gave up 0 bases; unmatched junction bases: 19. The CDR3 is made up of 21 amino acids. CDR3 in DNA: TGCGCCAGCAGCTTCTGGGACCTGGGGACAGACCTAATTGCAACTAATGAAAAACTGTTTTTT. This sequence encodes CASSFWDLGTDLIATNEKLFF.

This clone was observed a handful of times. The chain links TRBV6-1 to TRBJ1-3, with 10 positions matching TRBD1. The trim removed 1 base at V and 4 bases at J, leaving 1 base unmatched. The CDR3 extends over 15 amino acids. Germline V CDR1 and CDR2: MNHNS, SASEGT. The CDR3: CASSEGTGGGNTIYF. The CDR3 DNA reads as TGTGCCAGCAGTGAAGGGACAGGGGGGGGAAACACCATATATTTT.

J is TRBJ2-5 and V is TRBV27; weak D call: TRBD2 (7 bases). The CDR3 consists of 17 residues. V was clipped by 3 bases and J by 4 bases, with 21 bases between them. Germline CDR1 is MNHEY and CDR2 is SMNVEV (reference sequence). CDR3 DNA sequence: TGTGCCAGCAGTTTGGGGGGGCGTCAGGGGTACGGAGAGACCCAGTACTTC. Its translation: CASSLGGRQGYGETQYF.

V is TRBV6-6 and J is TRBJ2-1, with TRBD2 matching over 7 bases. Germline V lookup: CDR1 MNHNY, CDR2 SVGAGI (reference sequence). The CDR3 is 15 residues long. V dropped 4 bases and J dropped 4; count of bases not matched to a gene: 7. The CDR3 sequence: CASSLFASGYNEQFF. CDR3 sequence (DNA): TGTGCCAGCAGTTTATTCGCTAGCGGATACAATGAGCAGTTCTTC.

The chain links TRBV11-2 to TRBJ2-2; the D is unclear. The CDR3 runs 13 residues. Germline assignment: CDR1 SGHAT and CDR2 FQNNGV. V gave up 5 bases and J gave up 4 bases, with 8 bases separating them. For the CDR3, the DNA is TGTGCCAGCAGCCCGGCTTCCACCGGGGAGCTGTTTTTT. This translates into CASSPASTGELFF.

The chain recombines TRBV28 with TRBJ1-3, with D unresolved. Germline loops: CDR1 MDHEN, CDR2 SYDVKM. The CDR3 spans 13 residues. V lost 6 bases, J lost 0 bases, and 6 bases lay in between. CDR3 coding DNA: TGTGCCAGCAGGTATAGCTCTGGAAACACCATATATTTT. The encoded protein is CASRYSSGNTIYF.

This clone was seen only once. The chain has TRBV28 and TRBJ2-7, with 7 bases fitting TRBD1. The V segment lost 6 bases and the J segment 10 bases; nucleotides outside the gene matches: 6. CDR3 length equals 11 residues. In germline, CDR1 is MDHEN, CDR2 SYDVKM. CDR3 sequence: CASRHDRVQYF. In DNA, the CDR3 is TGTGCCAGCAGACACGACAGGGTCCAGTACTTC.

The rearrangement uses TRBV19 and TRBJ2-7; 9 nucleotides align to TRBD2. In germline, CDR1 is LNHDA, CDR2 SQIVND (reference sequence). Losses at the gene ends were 6 bases for V and 2 bases for J; bases not matched to a gene: 8. The CDR3 length is 15 residues. The DNA of the CDR3 is TGTGCCAGTAGCGGTGGACTAGCGATTACCTACGAGCAGTACTTC. Protein: CASSGGLAITYEQYF.

This clone has just one count. The CDR3 protein is CASSLGVSVRGGSHEQFF. Written as DNA, the CDR3 is TGCGCCAGCAGCTTGGGAGTTTCAGTCCGAGGCGGGAGCCATGAGCAGTTCTTC. J is TRBJ2-1 and V is TRBV5-1; 7 nucleotides line up with TRBD2. The germline CDR1 and CDR2 sequences are SGHRS and YFSETQ. This CDR3 is 18 amino acids long. J was trimmed by 8 bases and V by 0 bases; bases with no gene match: 17.

This chain links TRBV28 with TRBJ1-3; D is unclear. The CDR3 loop spans 14 amino acids. CDR1 MDHEN and CDR2 SYDVKM come from the germline V gene. V was clipped by 4 bases and J by 0 bases, with 7 bases between them. CDR3 nucleotide sequence: TGTGCCAGCAGTTCGGCTGGCTCTGGAAACACCATATATTTT. Its translation is CASSSAGSGNTIYF.

This sequence joins TRBV5-4 and TRBJ2-1; the D is unclear. The germline V gene encodes CDR1 SGHNT and CDR2 YYREEE (reference sequence). The CDR3 covers 11 residues. With 2 bases removed from V and 9 bases from J, the gap between germline ends came to 6 bases. In nucleotides, the CDR3 is TGTGCCAGCAGCTTCGGACCTGAGCAGTTCTTC. The encoded protein is CASSFGPEQFF.

The chain combines TRBV6-6 with TRBJ2-2; perhaps TRBD1 as D (6 bases). Germline V gene data show CDR1 as MNHNY and CDR2 as SVGAGI (reference sequence). The CDR3 extends over 15 amino acids. Deletions cut 5 bases from V and 2 bases from J, with 12 bases between. The CDR3 region is CASSTPGQNTGELFF. CDR3 sequence (DNA): TGTGCCAGCAGTACTCCGGGACAAAACACCGGGGAGCTGTTTTTT.

The chain is built from TRBV10-2 and TRBJ2-3, with TRBD1 matching over 8 bases. The V gene end was trimmed by 2 bases and the J gene end by 6 bases; junction bases not matched to a gene: 4. This CDR3 spans 14 amino acids. Per germline, CDR1 WSHSY and CDR2 SAAADI. The CDR3 region is CASSEAGGADTQYF. The DNA for the CDR3 is TGCGCCAGCAGTGAGGCAGGGGGCGCCGATACGCAGTATTTT.

The J gene is TRBJ1-1, the V gene TRBV6-5; D is unresolved. The CDR3 has 13 amino acids. V lost 8 bases, J lost 1 base, and 11 bases lay in between. Germline V lookup: CDR1 MNHEY, CDR2 SVGAGI. The CDR3 protein is CASGVKQNTEAFF. CDR3 nucleotide sequence: TGTGCCAGCGGGGTGAAACAGAACACTGAAGCTTTCTTT.

The rearrangement links TRBV14 to TRBJ2-1; TRBD1 agrees at 7 bases. CDR3 length: 16 amino acids. In germline, CDR1 is SGHDN, CDR2 FVKESK. V was clipped by 1 base and J by 4 bases; unmatched bases: 7. CDR3 DNA sequence: TGTGCCAGCAGCCAAGCGGGACAGTTCCTTTACAATGAGCAGTTCTTC. Residues: CASSQAGQFLYNEQFF. Full variable domain (missing parts from reference TRBV14 and TRBJ2-1): EAGVTQFPSHSVIEKGQTVTLRCDPISGHDNLYWYRRVMGKEIKFLLHFVKESKQDESGMPNNRFLAERTGGTYSTLKVQPAELEDSGVYFCASSQAGQFLYNEQFFGPGTRLTVL.

This clone was seen a few times. The sample contains more than one DNA sequence encoding this CDR3. The rearrangement joins TRBV28 to TRBJ2-7; D is ambiguous. V shed 4 bases and J shed 3 bases, with 7 bases lying between them. The CDR3 runs 12 residues. Germline V gives CDR1 MDHEN, CDR2 SYDVKM. CDR3 sequence reads: CASSYTDYEQYF. CDR3 in DNA: TGTGCCAGCAGTTACACAGACTACGAGCAGTACTTC.

J is TRBJ1-5 and V is TRBV28; perhaps TRBD1 as D (6 bases). Between the trimmed V and J ends, which lost 5 bases and 0 bases, there was a span of 8 bases. CDR3 size: 14 residues. In germline, CDR1 is MDHEN, CDR2 SYDVKM. CDR3 nucleotide sequence: TGTGCCAGCAGTCGGACAGATAGCAATCAGCCCCAGCATTTT. Translating it yields CASSRTDSNQPQHF.

The chain employs TRBV10-1 and TRBJ2-1, with TRBD2 identical over 9 bases. Germline lookup yields CDR1 WNHNN and CDR2 SYGVQD (reference sequence). This CDR3 region has 14 residues. The trim removed 5 bases at V and 9 bases at J, leaving 8 bases unmatched. This CDR3 reads CASSLTSGGAEQFF. CDR3 coding DNA: TGCGCCAGCAGTTTGACTAGCGGTGGGGCTGAGCAGTTCTTC.

The chain joins TRBV21-1 to TRBJ1-1; TRBD1, the table's D call, was not compared with the DNA. TRBV21-1 is noted as a pseudogene. The CDR3 totals 13 residues. CDR3 loop: CASSTAGDTEAFF. CDR3 DNA: TGTGCCAGCAGCACGGCAGGGGACACTGAAGCTTTCTTT.